These 28 T cell receptor beta chains were all obtained from the same sample, sequenced in a study of T cell responses to AZD1222 COVID-19 vaccine. The data were produced by immunoSEQ multiplex PCR, yet TCRdb's version contains in-frame clones alone and is incomplete. The data hold over 150,000 clones, with 88% observed a single time. Sequencing used peripheral blood, obtained on day 0 of AZD1222 vaccination. These receptors were collected from an adult in good health.

This chain joins TRBV4-3 and TRBJ1-1; no reliable D call. The V end was cut by 3 bases, the J end by 4 bases, with 15 bases between. This CDR3 spans 15 amino acids. CDR1 LGHNA and CDR2 YSLEER come from the germline V gene. CDR3 bases: TGCGCCAGCAGCCATTCAGGAGTCTCGAGCACTGAAGCTTTCTTT. Translated, it gives CASSHSGVSSTEAFF.

J is TRBJ1-2 and V is TRBV2; no reliable D call. CDR1 is SNHLY and CDR2 is FYNNEI in the germline V gene. This CDR3 has 14 amino acids. The germline V and J ends were trimmed by 0 bases and 7 bases, with 12 bases remaining between them. CDR3 residues: CASSEAWAGSGYTF. As DNA, the CDR3 is TGTGCCAGCAGTGAAGCGTGGGCAGGAAGTGGCTACACCTTC. Looking up the rest from reference TRBV2 and TRBJ1-2 gives the full variable domain: EPEVTQTPSHQVTQMGQEVILRCVPISNHLYFYWYRQILGQKVEFLVSFYNNEISEKSEIFDDQFSVERPDGSNFTLKIRSTKLEDSAMYFCASSEAWAGSGYTFGSGTRLTVV.

J is TRBJ2-1 and V is TRBV14; TRBD2 agrees at 9 bases. The germline gives CDR1 SGHDN, CDR2 FVKESK. J gave up 3 bases and V 2 bases, and 2 bases lay outside the gene matches. This CDR3 is 15 amino acids long. CDR3 DNA: TGTGCCAGCAGCCAACAGCGGGGGGTCTACAATGAGCAGTTCTTC. As protein: CASSQQRGVYNEQFF. The full variable domain, with the rest looked up from reference TRBV14 and TRBJ2-1, is EAGVTQFPSHSVIEKGQTVTLRCDPISGHDNLYWYRRVMGKEIKFLLHFVKESKQDESGMPNNRFLAERTGGTYSTLKVQPAELEDSGVYFCASSQQRGVYNEQFFGPGTRLTVL.

This clone has only one observation. This rearrangement joins TRBV9 to TRBJ1-1; TRBD1 matches at 7 bases. Looked up from germline, CDR1 is SGDLS and CDR2 is YYNGEE. The CDR3 totals 14 residues. Losses at the gene ends were 2 bases for V and 5 bases for J; bases not matched to a gene: 6. CDR3 DNA sequence: TGTGCCAGCAGCGTCCACAGGGGAGATACTGAAGCTTTCTTT. This codes for CASSVHRGDTEAFF.

The chain is built from TRBV3-1 (or the pseudogene TRBV3-2) and TRBJ1-6, with D possibly being TRBD1 (5 bases). Germline V gives CDR1 LGHDT, CDR2 YNNKEL (reference sequence). The CDR3 is made up of 13 amino acids. Deletions cut 1 base from V and 10 bases from J, with 8 bases between. Here the CDR3 reads CASSQARESPLHF. DNA for the CDR3: TGTGCCAGCAGCCAAGCCAGGGAATCACCCCTCCACTTT.

The rearrangement uses TRBV29-1 and TRBJ1-1, with TRBD1 matching 7 bases. Germline CDR1 reads SQVTM; CDR2 reads ANQGSEA. CDR3 length: 13 amino acids. V gave up 4 bases and J gave up 7 bases; unmatched junction bases: 9. CDR3 residues: CSVVTRTGREAFF. CDR3 in DNA: TGCAGCGTTGTCACAAGGACAGGCCGTGAAGCTTTCTTT.

The chain joins TRBV19 to TRBJ1-2; no clear D gene. The V and J ends lost 2 bases and 8 bases respectively, with 12 bases between them. Germline CDR1 is LNHDA and CDR2 is SQIVND (reference sequence). The CDR3 is 13 residues long. DNA for the CDR3: TGTGCCAGTAGTATACATCCCCAGAGCGGCTACACCTTC. This encodes CASSIHPQSGYTF.

The V call is TRBV3-1 (or the pseudogene TRBV3-2), the J call TRBJ2-7; 7 bases align to TRBD1. Germline CDR1 reads LGHDT; CDR2 reads YNNKEL (reference sequence). V lost 4 bases and J lost 3; bases outside the gene matches: 6. CDR3 size: 14 residues. DNA for the CDR3: TGTGCCAGCAGCCCAGGACAGGCCGGCTACGAGCAGTACTTC. Translation gives CASSPGQAGYEQYF.

The J gene is TRBJ1-1, the V gene TRBV20-1; D not certain. The V gene's germline CDR1 is DFQATT and CDR2 SNEGSKA (reference sequence). This CDR3 has 13 amino acids. V shed 3 bases and J shed 1 base, with 9 bases lying between them. The CDR3 region has the DNA TGCAGTGCTAGTGGCGATGGGAACACTGAAGCTTTCTTT. This translates into CSASGDGNTEAFF.

V is TRBV6-5 and J is TRBJ1-1; 7 bases align to TRBD1. Germline V gene lookup returns CDR1 MNHEY and CDR2 SVGAGI. This CDR3 is built from 12 residues. With 6 bases clipped from V and 12 bases from J, the junction kept 10 bases outside the gene matches. CDR3 DNA: TGTGCCAGCAGCCACGACAGGGTTTTAACTTTCTTT. It yields the protein CASSHDRVLTFF.

The chain employs TRBV7-2 and TRBJ2-1; the match to TRBD2 covers 9 bases. Germline V CDR1 and CDR2: SGHTA, FQGNSA. J was trimmed by 7 bases and V by 5 bases; bases with no gene match: 12. CDR3 length equals 16 residues. The CDR3 DNA is TGTGCCAGCAGCCAGCGGGGCGGGGGGGCCTTTAATGAGCAGTTCTTC. Protein: CASSQRGGGAFNEQFF.

CDR3 sequence reads: CASSHLRLAGNNEQFF. CDR3 nucleotide sequence: TGTGCCAGCAGCCATCTCCGACTAGCGGGTAACAATGAGCAGTTCTTC. The chain recombines TRBV3-1 (or the pseudogene TRBV3-2) with TRBJ2-1, with TRBD2 matching over 10 bases. With 3 bases clipped from V and 5 bases from J, the junction kept 7 bases outside the gene matches. The germline gives CDR1 LGHDT, CDR2 YNNKEL (reference sequence). This CDR3 is 16 amino acids long.

The chain joins TRBV7-9 to TRBJ1-3; TRBD1 is a possible D gene (5 bases). This CDR3 region has 15 residues. V lost 1 base, J lost 0 bases, and 7 bases lay in between. Germline V gene lookup returns CDR1 SEHNR and CDR2 FQNEAQ (reference sequence). CDR3 protein: CASSLDGGSGNTIYF. DNA for the CDR3: TGTGCCAGCAGCTTAGACGGGGGCTCTGGAAACACCATATATTTT.

V usage is TRBV11-3 and J usage is TRBJ2-7; perhaps TRBD1 as D (5 bases). The CDR3 runs to 13 residues. Between the trimmed V and J ends, which lost 5 bases and 3 bases, there was a span of 11 bases. Looked up from germline, CDR1 is SGHNT and CDR2 is YENEEA. The CDR3 protein is CASSRDSNYEQYF. The CDR3 coding sequence is TGTGCCAGCAGCCGCGACAGTAACTACGAGCAGTACTTC.

V and J are TRBV4-3 and TRBJ1-4; D uncertain. CDR1 LGHNA and CDR2 YSLEER come from the germline V gene. V dropped 0 bases and J dropped 5 bases, with 7 bases sitting between them. This CDR3 region has 14 residues. CDR3 protein: CASSQDFRNEKLFF. DNA for the CDR3: TGCGCCAGCAGCCAAGATTTCAGAAATGAAAAACTGTTTTTT.

The chain uses TRBV7-8 and TRBJ1-2; 8 nucleotides agree with TRBD1. CDR3 length: 15 amino acids. CDR1 and CDR2 from the germline V gene are SGHVS and FQNEAQ. Trimming took 1 base from V and 6 from J; bases not matched to a gene: 7. CDR3 in DNA: TGTGCCAGCAGCTTAGGACAGGGGCTCCGAGATGGCTACACCTTC. Protein: CASSLGQGLRDGYTF.

The V call is TRBV19, the J call TRBJ1-1; D unresolved. Between the trimmed V and J ends, which lost 2 bases and 4 bases, there was a span of 5 bases. Per germline, CDR1 LNHDA and CDR2 SQIVND (reference sequence). The CDR3 is 12 residues long. The CDR3 sequence: CASSIIGTEAFF. In DNA, the CDR3 is TGTGCCAGTAGTATAATAGGCACTGAAGCTTTCTTT.

This chain's CDR3 is CATGPNYGYTF. DNA of the CDR3: TGTGCCACCGGACCTAACTATGGCTACACCTTC. The chain employs TRBV11-2 and TRBJ1-2; D unclear. The CDR3 covers 11 residues. The ends were cut back, 10 bases at V and 0 bases at J, with 6 bases in the middle. CDR1 is SGHAT and CDR2 is FQNNGV in the germline V gene. Full variable domain (missing parts from reference TRBV11-2 and TRBJ1-2): EAGVAQSPRYKIIEKRQSVAFWCNPISGHATLYWYQQILGQGPKLLIQFQNNGVVDDSQLPKDRFSAERLKGVDSTLKIQPAKLEDSAVYLCATGPNYGYTFGSGTRLTVV.

This clone was detected only a few times. J is TRBJ1-2 and V is TRBV21-1. TRBV21-1 has pseudogene status. The CDR3 has 9 residues. The CDR3 spells CASVLPYTF. The DNA of the CDR3 is TGTGCCAGCGTCTTGCCCTACACCTTC.

This chain joins TRBV4-2 and TRBJ2-7; D is uncertain. From germline, CDR1 is LGHNA and CDR2 YNFKEQ. CDR3 size: 14 residues. The germline V and J ends were trimmed by 0 bases and 4 bases, with 10 bases remaining between them. The CDR3 sequence is CASSQEVTTYEQYF. The CDR3 region has the DNA TGTGCCAGCAGCCAAGAAGTCACAACTTACGAGCAGTACTTC.

Worth noting for this clone: The sample holds other DNA sequences that translate to the same CDR3. The chain employs TRBV19 and TRBJ1-5; possibly TRBD1 for D (5 bases). This CDR3 is built from 15 residues. Germline V lookup: CDR1 LNHDA, CDR2 SQIVND (reference sequence). Trimming stripped 1 base from V and 1 base from J, with 8 bases between. In DNA, the CDR3 is TGTGCCAGTAGTATAGTTCCAGGGAGCAATCAGCCCCAGCATTTT. Encoded protein: CASSIVPGSNQPQHF.

The gene calls are TRBV19 and TRBJ1-2, with TRBD1 matching over 8 bases. V lost 4 bases to trimming and J lost 2 bases; unmatched junction nucleotides: 9. This CDR3 spans 16 amino acids. Per the germline V gene, CDR1 is LNHDA and CDR2 is SQIVND (reference sequence). Here the CDR3 reads CASSTWYGQGNYGYTF. DNA for the CDR3: TGTGCCAGTAGTACCTGGTATGGACAGGGAAACTATGGCTACACCTTC.

The chain is built from TRBV29-1 and TRBJ2-4; no clear D gene. Germline V gene lookup returns CDR1 SQVTM and CDR2 ANQGSEA. This CDR3 region has 12 residues. The V and J ends lost 3 bases and 4 bases respectively, with 7 bases between them. The CDR3 coding sequence is TGCAGCGTTGATACCGGAAAAAACATTCAGTACTTC. Translating it yields CSVDTGKNIQYF.

The chain recombines TRBV29-1 with TRBJ2-7; 7 bases are shared with TRBD1. Germline V gene sequence: CDR1 SQVTM, CDR2 ANQGSEA. The CDR3 length is 17 residues. The trim removed 3 bases at V and 0 bases at J, leaving 14 bases unmatched. CDR3 in DNA: TGCAGCGTTGAGCAACAGGGGAGTTACCCCGTCTCCTACGAGCAGTACTTC. Protein: CSVEQQGSYPVSYEQYF.

The chain joins TRBV9 to TRBJ2-3, with D possibly being TRBD2 (5 bases). The V gene's germline CDR1 is SGDLS and CDR2 YYNGEE. The V gene lost 0 bases and the J gene lost 6 bases, with 14 bases spanning the gap. CDR3 size: 15 residues. For the CDR3, the DNA is TGTGCCAGCAGCGTAGAGGGAGTGGGAAAGGATACGCAGTATTTT. Translation gives CASSVEGVGKDTQYF.

V is TRBV9 and J is TRBJ1-2; no reliable D call. V gave up 0 bases and J gave up 6 bases, with 6 bases separating them. The V gene's germline CDR1 is SGDLS and CDR2 YYNGEE. The CDR3 contains 12 residues. As DNA, the CDR3 is TGTGCCAGCAGCGTAGGCGTGGATGGCTACACCTTC. Protein product: CASSVGVDGYTF.

The gene calls are TRBV5-6 and TRBJ1-1; possibly TRBD1 for D (5 bases). This CDR3 has 15 amino acids. Germline-derived CDR1 and CDR2 are SGHDT and YYEEEE. V lost 3 bases to trimming and J lost 1 base, with 13 bases between them. The CDR3 reads CASSWGDRKNTEAFF. CDR3 in DNA: TGTGCCAGCAGCTGGGGAGACAGAAAGAACACTGAAGCTTTCTTT.

The rearrangement uses TRBV6-5 and TRBJ1-3; 8 bases line up with TRBD1. Germline CDR1 MNHEY, CDR2 SVGAGI. The CDR3 is 15 residues long. J gave up 2 bases and V 6 bases, and 6 bases lay outside the gene matches. The CDR3: CASSMTGVAGNTIYF. The CDR3 nucleotides read TGTGCCAGCAGCATGACAGGGGTTGCTGGAAACACCATATATTTT.